This TCR beta chain originates from a study of spatial heterogeneity in lung cancer. Overall study: More beta-chain than alpha-chain sequences were consistently detected. Raw reads showed each unique TCR and UMI combination turning up more than ten times on average. General study findings and limits: Higher tumor mutation counts went along with higher counts of expanded intratumoral alpha and beta TCRs.

MiXCR, run by TCRdb on the 5' RACE reads, gives a single entry per CDR3 protein. The table shows over 25,000 distinct CDR3 sequences, with more than 5.5% occurring only once. A note on this clonotype: Its specificity is not known.

Time point noted: sample taken at primary tumor resection. The donors were approximately 65 patients with non-small cell lung cancer that was early-stage and untreated. In germline, CDR1 is SGHTA, CDR2 FQGNSA. J gave up 5 bases and V 5 bases, and 7 bases lay outside the gene matches. The CDR3 contains 16 residues. The J gene is TRBJ2-3, the V gene TRBV7-2, with 13 bases lining up with TRBD2. The specimen comprised lung tumor tissue, sampled at surgery. The TCR comes from a male donor with early-stage non-small cell lung cancer. The CDR3 bases are TGTGCCAGCAGCACACTAGCGGGGGGGCCAGGAGATACGCAGTATTTT. Residues: CASSTLAGGPGDTQYF. Variable domain in full (rest from reference TRBV7-2 and TRBJ2-3): GAGVSQSPSNKVTEKGKDVELRCDPISGHTALYWYRQSLGQGLEFLIYFQGNSAPDKSGLPSDRFSAERTGGSVSTLTIQRTQQEDSAVYLCASSTLAGGPGDTQYFGPGTRLTVL.